Given below is one T cell receptor (beta chain) in context. What antigen it recognizes has not been identified. No much larger clone is present one base from it, and per-base qualities are unavailable. Library generation was performed with the immunoSEQ multiplex PCR assay. DNA from the CD4+ T cells that had been cultured and isolated underwent TCR beta CDR3 sequencing. As for the authors' bioinformatics: Non-productive TCR sequences were removed, reads were trimmed to the CDR3 region, and CDR3s of at least 7 amino acids were retained. The MANAFEST web app was used to pick out antigen-specific clonotypes by comparing their expansion in peptide wells with that in reference cultures. Positive clones required FDR<0.05 expansion versus reference and all other wells, odds ratio above 5, and frequency above 0.1% in two replicate wells. Cross-reactive clonotypes were defined as significantly expanded in SARS-CoV-2 spike wells and in at least one common cold coronavirus spike condition. Levenshtein distance calculated with the stringdist R package was used to assess CDR3 similarity, and unrooted trees were constructed with ape in R 3.6.1. TCRdb obtained this table from immuneACCESS and retained in-frame rearrangements with V and J assigned. These tables miss some clones; where compared with another copy, unresolved V genes account for less than half of the shortfall, and the remainder is unexplained. The DNA was the basis for D and trimming; V, J and clone size are from that table. This sample gives around 30,000 clones in total; around 75% of them show up just once. The ten most abundant clones make up 5.8% of the sample.

The ViraFEST assay stimulated PBMC with viral peptide pools and then used TCR sequencing to identify antigen-specific CD4+ T cell clonotypes by expansion. After 10 to 11 days of culture, CD4+ T cells were isolated with the EasySep CD4+ T cell isolation kit. Two doses of either the BNT162b2 or the mRNA-1273 mRNA SARS-CoV-2 vaccine were administered to participants. Negative nucleocapsid antibody results before and after vaccination confirmed that the healthy vaccine recipients had no prior SARS-CoV-2 infection. Each well held over 1.5 million PBMC cultured in IMDM containing around 5% human AB serum, 9.5 to 10 IU/ml IL-2 and gentamicin, along with around 9.4 ug/ml peptides. On days 3 and 7, half of the culture medium was replaced with fresh IL-2-containing medium. Unless noted otherwise, every peptide stimulation condition was cultured in triplicate wells. Using Ficoll-Paque Plus gradient centrifugation, PBMC were separated from whole blood and then either used fresh or cryopreserved at -140C. The overlapping peptide pools covered the spike proteins of SARS-CoV-2 as well as those of the common cold coronaviruses HCoV-NL63, HCoV-OC43 and HCoV-229E. Genomic DNA was extracted from cultured CD4+ T cells with the QIAamp micro DNA kit.

These data are taken from a study of vaccination effects on CD4 cells after COVID-19 (dated by TCRdb to the early 2020s). Study-level background: Post-vaccine samples across the study were collected a median of 72 days after the second dose, with a range of 14 to 241. The Oncomine TCR Beta short-read assay on an Illumina iSeq 100 was used to sequence cultures from other donors in the study. The study compared SARS-CoV-2 spike-specific CD4+ TCR repertoires before and after mRNA vaccination in COVID-19 convalescent patients and infection-naive vaccine recipients. Altogether, around 11 COVID-19 convalescent patients and 4 SARS-CoV-2-naive healthy vaccine recipients made up the full study.

The CDR3 covers 13 residues, taking in both the cysteine and the phenylalanine. Just CDR3 DNA is preserved here, 39 bases in frame from base 1. Trimming at the junction amounts to 10 bases on V and 0 bases on J, and the germline ends lie 11 bases apart. From the germline V gene, CDR1 is SNHLY and CDR2 is FYNNEI. Study-wide findings and limitations: In healthy vaccine recipients, vaccine-induced clones were almost all SARS-CoV-2 mono-reactive, with only 1 of 255 being cross-reactive with common cold coronaviruses. The study was limited by a small number of convalescent patients, and early post-infection timepoints were lacking. At late post-vaccination timepoints, both infection-induced and vaccine-induced clones showed marked clonal contraction, consistent with waning T cell responses.

The chain uses TRBV2 and TRBJ2-3; the D gene is possibly TRBD1 or TRBD2, each agreeing over 5 bases. This clonotype was sampled from a human donor who received a COVID-19 vaccine. Some clones in this sample may be carry-over from other donors' samples. Sequencing used CD4+ T cells from PBMCs cultured with SARS-CoV-2 spike peptides, obtained after COVID-19 vaccination. The cell subset or site label, as the study defines it: SARS-CoV-2 spike overlapping peptide pool stimulation. The bases read TGTGCCACCCAAAGGGACAGCACAGATACGCAGTATTTT. Translated, this gives CATQRDSTDTQYF.